This T cell receptor (beta chain) originates from a study of radiotherapy plus CTLA-4 blockade in lung cancer. At the level of the study: Of all patients, approximately 17% responded objectively and approximately 29% showed disease control.

V was trimmed by 6 bases and J by 10 bases, leaving 10 bases between them. The CDR3 spans 12 residues. CDR1 and CDR2 from the germline V gene are MNHNS and SASEGT. The method was immunoSEQ multiplex PCR; TCRdb's version includes in-frame clones alone and lacks a portion of them. The data show more than 90,000 clones, with around 75% seen just once and 5.2% held by the top ten. Regarding the study as a whole: TCR clones from tumors expanded in blood after radiotherapy plus ipilimumab. Interferon-beta, together with early blood T cell clone dynamics, reportedly best predicted response.

Focal radiation plus CTLA-4 blockade with ipilimumab was given to patients with chemo-refractory metastatic non-small-cell lung cancer. Concerning this clone: Its antigen is not known.

The source is a human donor with non-small cell lung cancer who had a partial response to radiotherapy plus ipilimumab. The chain combines TRBV6-1 with TRBJ1-6, with a possible D match to TRBD1 (5 bases). The sample here was peripheral blood, taken from a patient treated with radiotherapy plus ipilimumab. Here the CDR3 reads CASRDSSSPLHF. CDR3 nucleotides: TGTGCCAGCAGAGACAGTTCGTCACCCCTCCACTTT.